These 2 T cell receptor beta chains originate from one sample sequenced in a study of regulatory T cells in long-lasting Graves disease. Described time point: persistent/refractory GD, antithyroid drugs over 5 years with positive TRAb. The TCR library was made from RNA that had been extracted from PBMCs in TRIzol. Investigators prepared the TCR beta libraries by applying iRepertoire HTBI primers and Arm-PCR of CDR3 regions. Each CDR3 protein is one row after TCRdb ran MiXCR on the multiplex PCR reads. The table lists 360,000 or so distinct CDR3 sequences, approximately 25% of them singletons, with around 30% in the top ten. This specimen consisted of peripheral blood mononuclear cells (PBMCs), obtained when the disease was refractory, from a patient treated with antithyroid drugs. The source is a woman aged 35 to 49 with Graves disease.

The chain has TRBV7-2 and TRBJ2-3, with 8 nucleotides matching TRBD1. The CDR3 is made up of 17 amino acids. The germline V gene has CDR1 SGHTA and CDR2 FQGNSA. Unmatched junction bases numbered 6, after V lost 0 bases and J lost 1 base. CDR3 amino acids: CASSLALGQGRTDTQYF. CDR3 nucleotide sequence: TGTGCCAGCAGCTTAGCGCTCGGACAGGGCCGCACAGATACGCAGTATTTT.

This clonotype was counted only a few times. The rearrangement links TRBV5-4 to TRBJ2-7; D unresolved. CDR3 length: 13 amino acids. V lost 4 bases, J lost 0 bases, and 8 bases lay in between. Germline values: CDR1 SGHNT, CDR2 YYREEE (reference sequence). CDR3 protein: CASSKGSSYEQYF. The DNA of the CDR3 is TGTGCCAGCAGCAAAGGTAGCTCCTACGAGCAGTACTTC.